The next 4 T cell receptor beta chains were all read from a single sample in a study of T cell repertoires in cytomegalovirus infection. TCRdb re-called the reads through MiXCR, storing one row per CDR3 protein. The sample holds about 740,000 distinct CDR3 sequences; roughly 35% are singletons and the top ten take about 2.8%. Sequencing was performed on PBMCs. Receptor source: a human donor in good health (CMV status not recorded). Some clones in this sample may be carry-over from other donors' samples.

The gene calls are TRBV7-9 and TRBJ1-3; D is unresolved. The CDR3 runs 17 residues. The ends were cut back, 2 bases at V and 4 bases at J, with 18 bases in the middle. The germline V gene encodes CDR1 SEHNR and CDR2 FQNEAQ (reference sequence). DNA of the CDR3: TGTGCCAGCAGCTTATTTGACGGTGTTGGTAAAGGAAACACCATATATTTT. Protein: CASSLFDGVGKGNTIYF.

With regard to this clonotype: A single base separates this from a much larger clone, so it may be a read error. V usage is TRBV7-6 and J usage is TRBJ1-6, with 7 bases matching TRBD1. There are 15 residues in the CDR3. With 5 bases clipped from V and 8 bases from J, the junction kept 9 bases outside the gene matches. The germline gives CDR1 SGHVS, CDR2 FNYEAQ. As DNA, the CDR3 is TGTGCCAGCAGCCCAGGCGGGACAGACGATTCACCCCTCCACTTT. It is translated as CASSPGGTDDSPLHF.

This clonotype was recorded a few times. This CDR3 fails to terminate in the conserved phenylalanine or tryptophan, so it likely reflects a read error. CDR3 sequence: CASSQGLADSYNEQFL. CDR3 DNA: TGTGCCAGCAGCCAGGGACTAGCGGACTCCTACAATGAGCAGTTCTTA. The chain is built from TRBV7-1 and TRBJ2-1; 11 nucleotides agree with TRBD2. TRBV7-1 is an ORF; its function is uncertain. The CDR3 is 16 amino acids. The trim removed 5 bases at V and 0 bases at J, leaving 3 bases unmatched.

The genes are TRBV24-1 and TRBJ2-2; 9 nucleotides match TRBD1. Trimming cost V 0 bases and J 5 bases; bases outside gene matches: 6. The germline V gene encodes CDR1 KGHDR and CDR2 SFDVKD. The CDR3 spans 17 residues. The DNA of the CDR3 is TGTGCCACCAGTGATTTGAGCGGGACAGGGTTTACCGGGGAGCTGTTTTTT. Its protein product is CATSDLSGTGFTGELFF.